This TCR beta chain was captured by sequencing in a study of T cell responses to AZD1222 COVID-19 vaccine. Libraries were prepared by immunoSEQ multiplex PCR; TCRdb keeps only in-frame clonotypes and omits some of them. The data hold tens of thousands of clones, with roughly 90% observed a single time. Germline values: CDR1 LGHNA, CDR2 YSLEER. V was clipped by 0 bases and J by 12 bases, with 12 bases between them. The CDR3 consists of 13 residues. The clonotype comes from an adult who received the AZD1222 COVID-19 vaccine. The material was peripheral blood, obtained 28 days after the second AZD1222 dose. V usage is TRBV4-3 and J usage is TRBJ2-1; TRBD2 might be the D (6 bases). The CDR3 coding sequence is TGCGCCAGCAGCCAAGAACGGAGGGACGGGCAGTTCTTC. Its translation: CASSQERRDGQFF.